This T cell receptor beta chain came from a study of cytomegalovirus exposure and HLA in healthy donors. Study context: A prior study identified roughly 110 million unique TCR beta sequences from roughly 180 million T cells.

Trimming at V came to 9 bases and at J to 2 bases, leaving 8 bases not matched to a gene. The CDR3 contains 14 residues. The germline V gene has CDR1 SGHRS and CDR2 YFSETQ. Among the donors, all were healthy bone marrow donors. Vbeta (60) and Jbeta (13) primers were used in the PCR. Profiling relied on immunoSEQ multiplex PCR, and the TCRdb table lists in-frame clones only, not all of them. The data include under 50,000 clones; the top ten clones carry 3% to 4%. This clonotype originated in a male donor in good health and CMV-seronegative. The chain combines TRBV5-1 with TRBJ2-5; TRBD2 agrees at 9 bases. What was sequenced was PBMCs. The CDR3 here is CATGAGGRQETQYF. The CDR3 region has the DNA TGCGCCACCGGCGCGGGGGGGCGGCAAGAGACCCAGTACTTC.